This record covers a single T cell receptor beta chain. Its specificity is unknown. Some clones are missing from TCRdb's copy, which holds only in-frame ones; the method was immunoSEQ multiplex PCR. The sample has 90,000 to 150,000 clones, approximately 95% seen once. This sample is part of a study of graft-versus-host responses after intestinal transplantation. Whole-study context: Transplant recipients had multivisceral, liver-intestinal, or isolated intestinal grafts. All recipients were given anti-thymocyte globulin induction, and tacrolimus and steroids were then administered for 2 to 3 years. General study findings and limits: Early HvG declines after transplant were associated with peak circulating GvH clone levels.

Germline CDR1 and CDR2: SGHTA and FQGTGA. J gave up 2 bases and V 2 bases, and 14 bases lay outside the gene matches. The CDR3 contains 18 residues. The TCR was taken from a human donor who received an intestinal transplant. This specimen was unstimulated CD8+ T cells sorted from spleen or lymph node cells, taken before intestinal transplant. This chain connects TRBV7-3 to TRBJ2-7; 8 bases are shared with TRBD1. The CDR3 sequence: CASSLGPTGTGYTYEQYF. CDR3 bases: TGTGCCAGCAGCTTAGGCCCGACCGGGACAGGTTACACCTACGAGCAGTACTTC. Full variable domain (rest looked up from reference TRBV7-3 and TRBJ2-7): GAGVSQTPSNKVTEKGKYVELRCDPISGHTALYWYRQSLGQGPEFLIYFQGTGAADDSGLPNDRFFAVRPEGSVSTLKIQRTERGDSAVYLCASSLGPTGTGYTYEQYFGPGTRLTVT.